This is a list of T cell receptor beta chains from one sample in a study of blood T cell repertoires in COVID-19. The assay was immunoSEQ multiplex PCR, and TCRdb's table has in-frame clones only and misses some. The sample lists some 270,000 clones; approximately 90% were seen once. Specimen: PBMCs or T cells enriched from blood (not recorded which). These TCRs come from a man between 40 and 49 years old who had been exposed to COVID-19. Each CDR3 is given with its conserved first and last residue. The order of the fields is V gene, J gene, clone size, CDR3 length, D gene, CDR3 protein, CDR3 DNA. D genes are given only for firm matches. The size field is filled for only some rows; it gives once, few, many or a size class.

V gene: TRBV6-5
J gene: TRBJ2-7
clone size: NA
CDR3 length: 16
D gene: NA
CDR3 protein: CASSYSSDRESDEQYF
CDR3 DNA: TGTGCCAGCAGTTACTCGAGTGACCGGGAGAGCGACGAGCAGTACTTC

V gene: TRBV28
J gene: TRBJ2-2
clone size: NA
CDR3 length: 17
D gene: TRBD2
CDR3 protein: CASSNIGLAPNTGELFF
CDR3 DNA: TGTGCCAGCAGTAATATAGGACTAGCGCCGAACACCGGGGAGCTGTTTTTT

V gene: TRBV9
J gene: TRBJ2-5
clone size: NA
CDR3 length: 17
D gene: TRBD2
CDR3 protein: CASSVKASGRTGETQYF
CDR3 DNA: TGTGCCAGCAGCGTAAAGGCTAGCGGGAGGACAGGGGAGACCCAGTACTTC

V gene: TRBV7-9
J gene: TRBJ2-2
clone size: NA
CDR3 length: 15
D gene: TRBD2
CDR3 protein: CASSYLTSGTGELFF
CDR3 DNA: TGTGCCAGCAGCTATCTGACTAGCGGCACCGGGGAGCTGTTTTTT

V gene: TRBV30
J gene: TRBJ2-2
clone size: once
CDR3 length: 12
D gene: NA
CDR3 protein: CAWSRATGELFF
CDR3 DNA: TGTGCCTGGAGTAGAGCCACCGGGGAGCTGTTTTTT

V gene: TRBV18
J gene: TRBJ2-7
clone size: NA
CDR3 length: 14
D gene: TRBD1
CDR3 protein: CASSPGQGNYEQYF
CDR3 DNA: TGTGCCAGCTCACCCGGACAGGGTAACTACGAGCAGTACTTC

V gene: TRBV12-3/TRBV12-4
J gene: TRBJ2-2
clone size: NA
CDR3 length: 12
D gene: NA
CDR3 protein: CASSFRAGELFF
CDR3 DNA: TGTGCCAGCAGTTTCAGGGCCGGGGAGCTGTTTTTT

V gene: TRBV10-3
J gene: TRBJ2-3
clone size: NA
CDR3 length: 19
D gene: TRBD2
CDR3 protein: CAISDPGLAESFGTDTQYF
CDR3 DNA: TGTGCCATCAGTGACCCTGGACTAGCGGAATCTTTCGGCACAGATACGCAGTATTTT

V gene: TRBV28
J gene: TRBJ2-7
clone size: NA
CDR3 length: 18
D gene: TRBD1
CDR3 protein: CASSTEQHPGQGRYEQYF
CDR3 DNA: TGTGCCAGCAGTACCGAGCAACATCCGGGACAGGGAAGGTACGAGCAGTACTTC

V gene: TRBV5-1
J gene: TRBJ1-1
clone size: NA
CDR3 length: 16
D gene: TRBD1
CDR3 protein: CASSLAADRVDTEAFF
CDR3 DNA: TGCGCCAGCAGCTTGGCCGCGGACAGGGTTGACACTGAAGCTTTCTTT

V gene: TRBV29-1
J gene: TRBJ2-7
clone size: NA
CDR3 length: 13
D gene: TRBD1
CDR3 protein: CSVGQGETYEQYF
CDR3 DNA: TGCAGCGTTGGGCAGGGGGAGACCTACGAGCAGTACTTC

V gene: TRBV15
J gene: TRBJ1-2
clone size: NA
CDR3 length: 16
D gene: NA
CDR3 protein: CATSRGGYRASYGYTF
CDR3 DNA: TGTGCCACCAGCAGGGGTGGATACAGGGCGAGCTATGGCTACACCTTC

V gene: TRBV6-5
J gene: TRBJ1-6
clone size: NA
CDR3 length: 15
D gene: TRBD1
CDR3 protein: CASSYSGTANSPLHF
CDR3 DNA: TGTGCCAGCAGTTACAGTGGGACAGCCAATTCACCCCTCCACTTT

V gene: TRBV12-3/TRBV12-4
J gene: TRBJ1-2
clone size: NA
CDR3 length: 13
D gene: NA
CDR3 protein: CASSLTDSYGYTF
CDR3 DNA: TGTGCCAGCAGTTTAACGGACAGCTATGGCTACACCTTC

V gene: TRBV2
J gene: TRBJ2-7
clone size: once
CDR3 length: 13
D gene: NA
CDR3 protein: CASSGVPSYEQYF
CDR3 DNA: TGTGCCAGCAGTGGCGTACCATCCTACGAGCAGTACTTC

V gene: TRBV3-1/TRBV3-2
J gene: TRBJ1-6
clone size: NA
CDR3 length: 16
D gene: TRBD1
CDR3 protein: CASSQIRDRNNSPLHF
CDR3 DNA: TGTGCCAGCAGCCAAATCCGGGACAGAAATAATTCACCCCTCCACTTT

V gene: TRBV5-4
J gene: TRBJ2-7
clone size: NA
CDR3 length: 15
D gene: NA
CDR3 protein: CASSQPPGQTYEQYF
CDR3 DNA: TGTGCCAGCAGCCAACCTCCGGGACAAACCTACGAGCAGTACTTC

V gene: TRBV28
J gene: TRBJ2-1
clone size: NA
CDR3 length: 14
D gene: TRBD2
CDR3 protein: CASSIAGGYNEQFF
CDR3 DNA: TGTGCCAGCAGCATAGCGGGAGGATACAATGAGCAGTTCTTC

V gene: TRBV19
J gene: TRBJ2-1
clone size: NA
CDR3 length: 16
D gene: TRBD2
CDR3 protein: CASSLLAASSYNEQFF
CDR3 DNA: TGTGCCAGTAGTTTACTAGCGGCGAGCTCCTACAATGAGCAGTTCTTC

V gene: TRBV21-1
J gene: TRBJ2-3
clone size: NA
CDR3 length: 16
D gene: NA
CDR3 protein: CASSQKKQGGTDTQYF
CDR3 DNA: TGTGCCAGCAGCCAAAAAAAACAGGGGGGCACAGATACGCAGTATTTT

V gene: TRBV2
J gene: TRBJ1-5
clone size: NA
CDR3 length: 15
D gene: TRBD1
CDR3 protein: CASRGQETSNQPQHF
CDR3 DNA: TGTGCCAGCAGGGGACAGGAGACTTCCAATCAGCCCCAGCATTTT

V gene: TRBV4-2
J gene: TRBJ2-2
clone size: NA
CDR3 length: 17
D gene: TRBD2
CDR3 protein: CASSRGAAGGVTGELFF
CDR3 DNA: TGTGCCAGCAGCCGCGGGGCGGCGGGAGGAGTCACCGGGGAGCTGTTTTTT

V gene: TRBV5-6
J gene: TRBJ2-1
clone size: NA
CDR3 length: 14
D gene: NA
CDR3 protein: CASSLATSGNEQFF
CDR3 DNA: TGTGCCAGCAGCTTGGCCACGTCCGGTAATGAGCAGTTCTTC

V gene: TRBV18
J gene: TRBJ2-2
clone size: NA
CDR3 length: 13
D gene: NA
CDR3 protein: CASSLGPPRELFF
CDR3 DNA: TGTGCCAGCTCCTTGGGCCCTCCCCGGGAGCTGTTTTTT

V gene: TRBV29-1
J gene: TRBJ2-1
clone size: NA
CDR3 length: 14
D gene: TRBD2
CDR3 protein: CSVEPSGPYNEQFF
CDR3 DNA: TGCAGCGTTGAACCTAGCGGGCCCTACAATGAGCAGTTCTTC

V gene: TRBV5-1
J gene: TRBJ1-2
clone size: NA
CDR3 length: 13
D gene: NA
CDR3 protein: CASGGRGGHGYTF
CDR3 DNA: TGCGCCAGCGGTGGCAGGGGTGGCCATGGCTACACCTTC

V gene: TRBV5-4
J gene: TRBJ2-1
clone size: NA
CDR3 length: 15
D gene: TRBD2
CDR3 protein: CASSFWTSGYNEQFF
CDR3 DNA: TGTGCCAGCAGCTTCTGGACTAGCGGGTACAATGAGCAGTTCTTC

V gene: TRBV6-5
J gene: TRBJ2-2
clone size: NA
CDR3 length: 15
D gene: TRBD2
CDR3 protein: CASSPAGGPTGELFF
CDR3 DNA: TGTGCCAGCAGTCCAGCGGGAGGGCCGACCGGGGAGCTGTTTTTT

V gene: TRBV13
J gene: TRBJ2-5
clone size: once
CDR3 length: 15
D gene: NA
CDR3 protein: CASSSTAVRGGTQYF
CDR3 DNA: TGTGCCAGCAGCTCTACCGCCGTCCGGGGAGGGACCCAGTACTTC

V gene: TRBV3-1/TRBV3-2
J gene: TRBJ2-1
clone size: NA
CDR3 length: 15
D gene: NA
CDR3 protein: CASSQGTLKYNEQFF
CDR3 DNA: TGTGCCAGCAGCCAAGGGACACTAAAATACAATGAGCAGTTCTTC

V gene: TRBV23-1
J gene: TRBJ2-2
clone size: NA
CDR3 length: 15
D gene: NA
CDR3 protein: CASSQSRGLPGELFF
CDR3 DNA: TGCGCCAGCAGTCAATCGCGGGGGCTTCCCGGGGAGCTGTTTTTT

V gene: TRBV5-1
J gene: TRBJ2-7
clone size: NA
CDR3 length: 16
D gene: TRBD2
CDR3 protein: CASSLEVSGRSIEQYF
CDR3 DNA: TGCGCCAGCAGCTTGGAAGTTAGCGGGAGGTCGATCGAGCAGTACTTC

V gene: TRBV28
J gene: TRBJ1-3
clone size: NA
CDR3 length: 15
D gene: NA
CDR3 protein: CASSSPGTIGNTIYF
CDR3 DNA: TGTGCCAGCAGTTCCCCGGGGACTATTGGAAACACCATATATTTT

V gene: TRBV13
J gene: TRBJ2-3
clone size: NA
CDR3 length: 17
D gene: TRBD2
CDR3 protein: CASSTLGLAGAVDTQYF
CDR3 DNA: TGTGCCAGCAGCACCCTGGGACTAGCGGGAGCTGTAGATACGCAGTATTTT

V gene: TRBV7-8
J gene: TRBJ2-5
clone size: NA
CDR3 length: 15
D gene: NA
CDR3 protein: CASSRGPGLQETQYF
CDR3 DNA: TGTGCCAGCAGCCGAGGACCGGGACTTCAAGAGACCCAGTACTTC

V gene: TRBV11-2
J gene: TRBJ2-1
clone size: NA
CDR3 length: 16
D gene: TRBD1
CDR3 protein: CASSPNRDRASNEQFF
CDR3 DNA: TGTGCCAGCAGCCCCAACCGGGACAGGGCTTCCAATGAGCAGTTCTTC

V gene: TRBV19
J gene: TRBJ1-1
clone size: NA
CDR3 length: 14
D gene: NA
CDR3 protein: CASSISGARTEAFF
CDR3 DNA: TGTGCCAGTAGTATATCTGGGGCCCGAACTGAAGCTTTCTTT

V gene: TRBV29-1
J gene: TRBJ1-2
clone size: NA
CDR3 length: 12
D gene: NA
CDR3 protein: CSDQTGRGGYTF
CDR3 DNA: TGCAGCGACCAAACAGGGCGAGGTGGCTACACCTTC

V gene: TRBV19
J gene: TRBJ1-4
clone size: NA
CDR3 length: 15
D gene: NA
CDR3 protein: CASSSDSATNEKLFF
CDR3 DNA: TGTGCCAGTAGTTCGGACAGTGCAACTAATGAAAAACTGTTTTTT

V gene: TRBV5-6
J gene: TRBJ1-2
clone size: NA
CDR3 length: 13
D gene: NA
CDR3 protein: CASSSRHGYGYTF
CDR3 DNA: TGTGCCAGCAGCTCCAGACACGGTTATGGCTACACCTTC

V gene: TRBV3-1/TRBV3-2
J gene: TRBJ2-2
clone size: NA
CDR3 length: 15
D gene: NA
CDR3 protein: CASTAVRGNTGELFF
CDR3 DNA: TGTGCCAGCACCGCCGTTAGGGGAAACACCGGGGAGCTGTTTTTT

V gene: TRBV6-5
J gene: TRBJ1-1
clone size: NA
CDR3 length: 14
D gene: TRBD1
CDR3 protein: CASTPQGAGTEAFF
CDR3 DNA: TGTGCCAGCACCCCACAGGGGGCCGGCACTGAAGCTTTCTTT

V gene: TRBV28
J gene: TRBJ2-1
clone size: once
CDR3 length: 17
D gene: TRBD1
CDR3 protein: CASTHLMGDREYNEQFF
CDR3 DNA: TGTGCCAGCACCCACCTGATGGGGGACAGGGAGTACAATGAGCAGTTCTTC

V gene: TRBV12-5
J gene: TRBJ2-1
clone size: NA
CDR3 length: 15
D gene: TRBD2
CDR3 protein: CASGLKAGGPSEQFF
CDR3 DNA: TGTGCTAGTGGTTTGAAGGCGGGAGGGCCCAGCGAGCAGTTCTTC

V gene: TRBV29-1
J gene: TRBJ1-3
clone size: NA
CDR3 length: 12
D gene: NA
CDR3 protein: CSVVRGSDTIYF
CDR3 DNA: TGCAGCGTTGTTCGGGGATCGGACACCATATATTTT

V gene: TRBV7-9
J gene: TRBJ1-3
clone size: NA
CDR3 length: 14
D gene: NA
CDR3 protein: CASSSGGAGNTIYF
CDR3 DNA: TGTGCCAGCAGCTCCGGGGGGGCTGGAAACACCATATATTTT

V gene: TRBV10-2
J gene: TRBJ2-7
clone size: NA
CDR3 length: 15
D gene: TRBD2
CDR3 protein: CASRELAGGPGEQYF
CDR3 DNA: TGCGCCAGCAGGGAACTAGCGGGAGGGCCTGGCGAGCAGTACTTC

V gene: TRBV13
J gene: TRBJ1-6
clone size: few
CDR3 length: 12
D gene: NA
CDR3 protein: CASSSGASPLHF
CDR3 DNA: TGTGCCAGCAGCTCCGGAGCATCACCCCTCCACTTT

V gene: TRBV27
J gene: TRBJ2-1
clone size: NA
CDR3 length: 16
D gene: NA
CDR3 protein: CASSLQGISSYNEQFF
CDR3 DNA: TGTGCCAGCAGTTTACAGGGGATCAGTTCCTACAATGAGCAGTTCTTC